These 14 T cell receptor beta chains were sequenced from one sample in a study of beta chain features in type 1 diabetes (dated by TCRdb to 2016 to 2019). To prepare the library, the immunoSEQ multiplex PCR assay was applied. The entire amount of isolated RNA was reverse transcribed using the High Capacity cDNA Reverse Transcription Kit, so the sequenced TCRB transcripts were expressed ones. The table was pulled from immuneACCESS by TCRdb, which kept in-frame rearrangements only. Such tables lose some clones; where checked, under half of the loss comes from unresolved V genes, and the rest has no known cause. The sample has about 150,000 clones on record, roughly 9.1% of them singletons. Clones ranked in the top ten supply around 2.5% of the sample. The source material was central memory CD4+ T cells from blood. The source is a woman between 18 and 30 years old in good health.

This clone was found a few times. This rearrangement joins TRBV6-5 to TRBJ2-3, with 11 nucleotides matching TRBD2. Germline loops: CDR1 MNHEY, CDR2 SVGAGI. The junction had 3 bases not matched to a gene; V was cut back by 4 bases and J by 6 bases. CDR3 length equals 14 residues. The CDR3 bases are TGTGCCAGCAGTTCGACTAGCGGGATGGATACGCAGTATTTT. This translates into CASSSTSGMDTQYF.

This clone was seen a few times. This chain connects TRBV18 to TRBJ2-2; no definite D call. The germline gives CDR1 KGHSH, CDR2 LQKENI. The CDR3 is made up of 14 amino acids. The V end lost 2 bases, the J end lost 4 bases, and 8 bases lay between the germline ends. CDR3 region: CASSPEDRTGELFF. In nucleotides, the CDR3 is TGTGCCAGCTCACCAGAGGATCGCACCGGGGAGCTGTTTTTT.

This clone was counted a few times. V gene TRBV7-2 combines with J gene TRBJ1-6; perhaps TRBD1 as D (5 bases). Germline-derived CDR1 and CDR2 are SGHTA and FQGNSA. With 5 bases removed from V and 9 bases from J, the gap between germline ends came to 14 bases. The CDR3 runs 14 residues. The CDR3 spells CASSQQARGSPLHF. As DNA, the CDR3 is TGTGCCAGCAGCCAACAGGCCCGTGGTTCACCCCTCCACTTT. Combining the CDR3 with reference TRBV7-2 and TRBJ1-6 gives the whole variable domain GAGVSQSPSNKVTEKGKDVELRCDPISGHTALYWYRQSLGQGLEFLIYFQGNSAPDKSGLPSDRFSAERTGGSVSTLTIQRTQQEDSAVYLCASSQQARGSPLHFGNGTRLTVT.

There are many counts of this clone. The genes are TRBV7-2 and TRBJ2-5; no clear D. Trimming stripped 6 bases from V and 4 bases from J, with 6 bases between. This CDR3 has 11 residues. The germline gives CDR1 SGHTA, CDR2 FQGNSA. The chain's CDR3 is CASRAGETQYF. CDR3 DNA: TGTGCCAGCAGAGCCGGAGAGACCCAGTACTTC.

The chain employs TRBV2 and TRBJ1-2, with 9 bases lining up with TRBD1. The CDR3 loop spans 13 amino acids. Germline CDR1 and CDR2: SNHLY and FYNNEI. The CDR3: CAGGQGTNYGYTF. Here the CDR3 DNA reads TGTGCGGGGGGACAGGGTACTAACTATGGCTACACCTTC.

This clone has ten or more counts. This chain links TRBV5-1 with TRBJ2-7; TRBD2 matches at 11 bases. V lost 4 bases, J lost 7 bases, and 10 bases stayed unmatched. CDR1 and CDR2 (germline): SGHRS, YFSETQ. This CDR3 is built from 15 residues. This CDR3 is CASSLGTSGPPEQYF. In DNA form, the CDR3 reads TGCGCCAGCAGCCTAGGGACTAGCGGACCCCCGGAGCAGTACTTC.

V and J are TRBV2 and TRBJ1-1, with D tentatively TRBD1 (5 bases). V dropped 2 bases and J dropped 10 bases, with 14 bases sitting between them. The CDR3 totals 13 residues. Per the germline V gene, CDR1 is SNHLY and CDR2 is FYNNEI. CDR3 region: CASSEQGTVVAFF. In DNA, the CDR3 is TGTGCCAGCAGTGAACAGGGAACGGTTGTAGCTTTCTTT.

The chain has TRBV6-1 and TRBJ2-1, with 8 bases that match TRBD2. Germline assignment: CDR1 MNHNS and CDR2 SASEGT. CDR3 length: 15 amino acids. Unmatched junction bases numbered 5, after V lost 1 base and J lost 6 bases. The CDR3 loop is CASSEVWLAGNEQFF. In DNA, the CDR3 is TGTGCCAGCAGTGAAGTATGGCTAGCGGGCAATGAGCAGTTCTTC.

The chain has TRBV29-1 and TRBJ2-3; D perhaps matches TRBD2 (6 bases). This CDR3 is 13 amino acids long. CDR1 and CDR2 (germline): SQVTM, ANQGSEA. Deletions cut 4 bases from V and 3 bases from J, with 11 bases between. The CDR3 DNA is TGCAGCGTTGCCGGGAGTTTGACAGATACGCAGTATTTT. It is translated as CSVAGSLTDTQYF.

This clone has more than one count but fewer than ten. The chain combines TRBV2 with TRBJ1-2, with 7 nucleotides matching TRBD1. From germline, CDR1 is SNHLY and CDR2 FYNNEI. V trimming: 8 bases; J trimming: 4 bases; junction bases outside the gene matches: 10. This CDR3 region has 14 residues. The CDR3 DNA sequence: TGTGCCAGCCGGAGGGGGGACAGTTTCTATGGCTACACCTTC. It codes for CASRRGDSFYGYTF.

The CDR3 region is CASSQDEGNSYEQYF. The CDR3 nucleotides read TGCGCCAGCAGCCAAGATGAGGGCAACTCCTACGAGCAGTACTTC. V and J are TRBV4-1 and TRBJ2-7; possibly TRBD2 for D (5 bases). CDR1 MGHRA and CDR2 YSYEKL come from the germline V gene. CDR3 length: 15 residues. V was clipped by 0 bases and J by 0 bases, with 9 bases between them.

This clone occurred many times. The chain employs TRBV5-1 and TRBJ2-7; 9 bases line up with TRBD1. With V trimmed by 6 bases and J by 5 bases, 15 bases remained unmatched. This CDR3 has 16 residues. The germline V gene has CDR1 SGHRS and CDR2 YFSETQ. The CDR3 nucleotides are TGCGCCAGCACCTCCCTTGGCGGGACAGGGTTAGACGAGCAGTACTTC. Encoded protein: CASTSLGGTGLDEQYF.

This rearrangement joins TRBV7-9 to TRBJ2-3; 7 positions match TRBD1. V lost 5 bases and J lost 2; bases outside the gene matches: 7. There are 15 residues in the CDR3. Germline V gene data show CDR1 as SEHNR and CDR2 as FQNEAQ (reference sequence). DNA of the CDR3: TGTGCCAGCAGCCCGAGAGGGACAGACACAGATACGCAGTATTTT. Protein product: CASSPRGTDTDTQYF.

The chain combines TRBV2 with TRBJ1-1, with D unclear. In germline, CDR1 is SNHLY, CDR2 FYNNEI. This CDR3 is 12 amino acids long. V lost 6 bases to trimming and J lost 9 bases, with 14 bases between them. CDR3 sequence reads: CASRAGLIKAFF. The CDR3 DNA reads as TGTGCCAGCAGGGCCGGACTGATTAAAGCTTTCTTT.